This T cell receptor (beta chain) was sequenced for a study of blood T cell repertoires in COVID-19. Whole-study context: The samples span acute and convalescent COVID-19 from the United States, Italy and Spain. In each case, the material was cDNA or gDNA derived from T cells, B-cell-depleted T cells, or PBMCs.

In this sample, this clone turned up a few times. The authors' processing: It was from reference gene primer amplification that nucleated cell counts were estimated. Here immunoSEQ multiplex PCR was the method, and the copy in TCRdb shows in-frame clones only, minus some. V and J calls and clone size are copied from that table; D and trimming were computed from the DNA. Among 250,000 or so clones listed, about four fifths were seen once. The germline V gene has CDR1 MDHEN and CDR2 SYDVKM. This CDR3 contains 17 residues. Trimming left V 6 bases short and J 3 bases short, with 20 bases between. The chain couples TRBV28 to TRBJ1-4, with D perhaps TRBD1 (6 bases). The source of this sequence is a man aged 45-60 years who had recovered from COVID-19. Specimen: PBMCs or T cells enriched from blood (not recorded which). In nucleotides, the CDR3 is TGTGCCAGCAGCCGGACAGTTTTAGTTGGGGCTAATGAAAAACTGTTTTTT. The encoded protein is CASSRTVLVGANEKLFF.